The 7 T cell receptor beta chains reported below all come from one sample, sequenced in a study of T cell responses to AZD1222 COVID-19 vaccine. Using immunoSEQ multiplex PCR, the repertoire was profiled, and TCRdb retains in-frame clones only, with some absent. This table has approximately 150,000 clones, roughly nine tenths appearing once. Sequenced material: peripheral blood, taken 28 days after the second AZD1222 dose. The receptor source for this set is an adult who received the AZD1222 COVID-19 vaccine.

This rearrangement joins TRBV2 to TRBJ2-2, with TRBD1 identical over 8 bases. CDR3 length: 14 residues. Trimming took 7 bases from V and 4 from J; bases not matched to a gene: 5. Germline CDR1 is SNHLY and CDR2 is FYNNEI. Here the CDR3 DNA reads TGTGCCAGCACCCAACAGGGGGGCACCGGGGAGCTGTTTTTT. Its translation: CASTQQGGTGELFF.

The CDR3 here is CASSPKASGRNYEQFF. In DNA, the CDR3 is TGTGCCAGCAGCCCCAAGGCTAGCGGGAGAAACTATGAGCAGTTCTTC. The V call is TRBV7-2, the J call TRBJ2-1; 10 bases are a match to TRBD2. The ends lost 5 bases at V and 8 bases at J; junction bases unmatched: 12. Per the germline V gene, CDR1 is SGHTA and CDR2 is FQGNSA. The CDR3 is 16 amino acids.

J is TRBJ2-7 and V is TRBV5-1; maybe TRBD2 (5 bases). Deletions cut 4 bases from V and 4 bases from J, with 18 bases between. CDR1 is SGHRS, CDR2 YFSETQ, per germline. The CDR3 extends over 15 amino acids. The CDR3 protein is CASSAGLRGPYEQYF. DNA of the CDR3: TGCGCCAGCAGCGCCGGCCTCCGGGGTCCGTACGAGCAGTACTTC. The entire variable domain, with the rest obtained from reference TRBV5-1 and TRBJ2-7, is as follows: KAGVTQTPRYLIKTRGQQVTLSCSPISGHRSVSWYQQTPGQGLQFLFEYFSETQRNKGNFPGRFSGRQFSNSRSEMNVSTLELGDSALYLCASSAGLRGPYEQYFGPGTRLTVT.

Only one count was recorded for this clone. The J gene is TRBJ1-2, the V gene TRBV7-9; 7 bases are shared with TRBD1. V was pared by 6 bases and J by 2 bases, with 9 bases of the junction left unmatched. From germline, CDR1 is SEHNR and CDR2 FQNEAQ (reference sequence). The CDR3 is 15 amino acids. CDR3 residues: CASSPPVDRNYGYTF. The CDR3 DNA is TGTGCCAGCAGTCCCCCCGTGGACAGGAACTATGGCTACACCTTC. The variable domain in full, completed from reference TRBV7-9 and TRBJ1-2, reads DTGVSQNPRHKITKRGQNVTFRCDPISEHNRLYWYRQTLGQGPEFLTYFQNEAQLEKSRLLSDRFSAERPKGSFSTLEIQRTEQGDSAMYLCASSPPVDRNYGYTFGSGTRLTVV.

The chain combines TRBV6-5 with TRBJ2-3; D could derive from TRBD1 or TRBD2 (5 bases each). V was trimmed by 6 bases and J by 2 bases, leaving 12 bases between them. The CDR3 consists of 14 residues. Germline V gene lookup returns CDR1 MNHEY and CDR2 SVGAGI. The CDR3 sequence: CASSPGTDTDTQYF. CDR3 bases: TGTGCCAGCAGCCCAGGGACCGACACAGATACGCAGTATTTT.

The chain combines TRBV4-3 with TRBJ2-3; 11 nucleotides agree with TRBD2. Germline CDR1 LGHNA, CDR2 YSLEER. Germline trimming cut 0 bases from V and 5 bases from J; bases unmatched to any gene: 7. This CDR3 comprises 17 residues. CDR3 in DNA: TGCGCCAGCAGCCAAGATCCTAGCGGGGGGCTCCTAGATACGCAGTATTTT. This gives the protein CASSQDPSGGLLDTQYF.

The chain employs TRBV4-3 and TRBJ2-3; TRBD1 matches at 12 bases. With 0 bases clipped from V and 3 bases from J, the junction kept 4 bases outside the gene matches. This CDR3 comprises 17 residues. Germline V gene data show CDR1 as LGHNA and CDR2 as YSLEER. CDR3 sequence (DNA): TGCGCCAGCAGCCAAGACGGGACAGGGGGCGGGACAGATACGCAGTATTTT. It translates to CASSQDGTGGGTDTQYF.